A selection of T cell receptor beta chains follows, all from one sample in a study of blood T cell repertoires in COVID-19. Method: immunoSEQ multiplex PCR; TCRdb's copy keeps in-frame clones and lacks some. The sample lists 400,000 to 500,000 clones, approximately 90% occurring once. The sample taken for sequencing was PBMCs or T cells enriched from blood (not recorded which). Receptors were obtained from a woman between 35 and 50 years old who had recovered from COVID-19. Both conserved end residues are part of each CDR3. Each record gives: clone size, V gene, D gene, J gene, CDR3 protein, CDR3 DNA. A D gene is named only where the DNA matches it firmly. Expanded clones get a size class; other rows say once, few or many, or leave the size out.

abundance: NA
v_gene: TRBV5-1
d_gene: NA
j_gene: TRBJ2-3
CDR3aa: CASTANGKGPKTTDTQYF
CDR3nt: TGCGCCAGCACCGCAAATGGGAAGGGGCCAAAAACCACAGATACGCAGTATTTT

abundance: NA
v_gene: TRBV30
d_gene: NA
j_gene: TRBJ1-5
CDR3aa: CAWRDSFNQPQHF
CDR3nt: TGTGCCTGGAGGGACAGCTTCAATCAGCCCCAGCATTTT

abundance: NA
v_gene: TRBV3-1/TRBV3-2
d_gene: NA
j_gene: TRBJ1-2
CDR3aa: CASSQDRDVIYGYTF
CDR3nt: TGTGCCAGCAGCCAAGACAGGGATGTAATATATGGCTACACCTTC

abundance: NA
v_gene: TRBV6-5
d_gene: NA
j_gene: TRBJ2-2
CDR3aa: CASSYVTSNTGELFF
CDR3nt: TGTGCCAGCAGTTACGTTACATCGAACACCGGGGAGCTGTTTTTT

abundance: NA
v_gene: TRBV19
d_gene: NA
j_gene: TRBJ2-1
CDR3aa: CASSIRPPRDEQFF
CDR3nt: TGTGCCAGTAGTATACGGCCCCCGAGGGATGAGCAGTTCTTC

abundance: NA
v_gene: TRBV6-1
d_gene: NA
j_gene: TRBJ2-3
CDR3aa: CASSELRGSTDTQYF
CDR3nt: TGTGCCAGCAGTGAGTTGCGGGGAAGCACAGATACGCAGTATTTT

abundance: NA
v_gene: TRBV5-1
d_gene: TRBD1
j_gene: TRBJ1-5
CDR3aa: CASSLLGQDQPQHF
CDR3nt: TGCGCCAGCAGCTTGCTAGGACAGGATCAGCCCCAGCATTTT

abundance: NA
v_gene: TRBV5-6
d_gene: NA
j_gene: TRBJ2-3
CDR3aa: CASSARGSTDTQYF
CDR3nt: TGTGCCAGCAGCGCACGCGGGAGCACAGATACGCAGTATTTT

abundance: NA
v_gene: TRBV12-3/TRBV12-4
d_gene: NA
j_gene: TRBJ1-4
CDR3aa: CASSLQGLGKLFF
CDR3nt: TGTGCCAGCAGTTTGCAGGGTCTAGGAAAACTGTTTTTT

abundance: NA
v_gene: TRBV19
d_gene: TRBD2
j_gene: TRBJ2-1
CDR3aa: CASSTGLAAYNEQFF
CDR3nt: TGTGCCAGTAGTACGGGACTAGCGGCATACAATGAGCAGTTCTTC

abundance: NA
v_gene: TRBV3-1/TRBV3-2
d_gene: NA
j_gene: TRBJ1-1
CDR3aa: CASSPRPRIRTEEAFF
CDR3nt: TGTGCCAGCAGCCCCCGCCCAAGGATCCGGACAGAAGAAGCTTTCTTT

abundance: NA
v_gene: TRBV6-2/TRBV6-3
d_gene: TRBD1
j_gene: TRBJ1-2
CDR3aa: CASSYPGTGTYGYTF
CDR3nt: TGTGCCAGCAGTTACCCTGGGACAGGGACCTATGGCTACACCTTC

abundance: NA
v_gene: TRBV19
d_gene: NA
j_gene: TRBJ1-2
CDR3aa: CASSTPGQLYGYTF
CDR3nt: TGTGCCAGTAGTACACCAGGGCAGCTATATGGCTACACCTTC

abundance: NA
v_gene: TRBV9
d_gene: NA
j_gene: TRBJ1-2
CDR3aa: CASSVDGVYGYTF
CDR3nt: TGTGCCAGCAGCGTAGACGGTGTCTATGGCTACACCTTC

abundance: NA
v_gene: TRBV5-1
d_gene: TRBD2
j_gene: TRBJ2-5
CDR3aa: CASSSHAPSGTGETQYF
CDR3nt: TGCGCCAGCAGCTCCCACGCTCCTAGCGGGACGGGGGAGACCCAGTACTTC

abundance: NA
v_gene: TRBV30
d_gene: NA
j_gene: TRBJ2-7
CDR3aa: CAWSVANPLAEQYF
CDR3nt: TGTGCCTGGAGTGTTGCGAACCCCCTAGCGGAGCAGTACTTC

abundance: NA
v_gene: TRBV10-2
d_gene: TRBD1
j_gene: TRBJ1-5
CDR3aa: CASRAGDRAQPQHF
CDR3nt: TGCGCCAGCAGAGCCGGGGACAGGGCTCAGCCCCAGCATTTT

abundance: NA
v_gene: TRBV11-3
d_gene: TRBD2
j_gene: TRBJ2-3
CDR3aa: CASREGVQAGGSTDTQYF
CDR3nt: TGTGCCAGCAGGGAGGGGGTCCAAGCGGGAGGCAGCACAGATACGCAGTATTTT

abundance: NA
v_gene: TRBV11-3
d_gene: NA
j_gene: TRBJ1-1
CDR3aa: CASSPAENTEAFF
CDR3nt: TGTGCCAGCAGCCCCGCGGAGAACACTGAAGCTTTCTTT

abundance: NA
v_gene: TRBV4-1
d_gene: TRBD2
j_gene: TRBJ2-7
CDR3aa: CASSQGTSGTYEQYF
CDR3nt: TGCGCCAGCAGCCAGGGGACTAGCGGGACCTACGAGCAGTACTTC

abundance: NA
v_gene: TRBV25-1
d_gene: NA
j_gene: TRBJ1-3
CDR3aa: CASQGNTIYF
CDR3nt: TGTGCCAGCCAGGGTAACACCATATATTTT

abundance: NA
v_gene: TRBV5-6
d_gene: NA
j_gene: TRBJ2-1
CDR3aa: CASSQPQAPYNEQFF
CDR3nt: TGTGCCAGCAGCCAACCCCAAGCCCCCTACAATGAGCAGTTCTTC

abundance: NA
v_gene: TRBV30
d_gene: TRBD2
j_gene: TRBJ2-1
CDR3aa: CASGRGYNEQFF
CDR3nt: TGTGCCAGCGGGAGGGGCTACAATGAGCAGTTCTTC

abundance: NA
v_gene: TRBV6-5
d_gene: TRBD2
j_gene: TRBJ2-1
CDR3aa: CASRKGTSGEQFF
CDR3nt: TGTGCCAGCAGGAAAGGGACTAGCGGTGAGCAGTTCTTC

abundance: once
v_gene: TRBV7-2
d_gene: TRBD2
j_gene: TRBJ2-1
CDR3aa: CASSRRETHYNEQFF
CDR3nt: TGTGCCAGCAGCCGGCGGGAGACCCACTACAATGAGCAGTTCTTC

abundance: once
v_gene: TRBV19
d_gene: TRBD1
j_gene: TRBJ1-1
CDR3aa: CASSIFEGAWTNTEAFF
CDR3nt: TGTGCCAGTAGTATCTTTGAGGGGGCCTGGACGAACACTGAAGCTTTCTTT

abundance: NA
v_gene: TRBV2
d_gene: TRBD1
j_gene: TRBJ1-5
CDR3aa: CASSESTGGQPQHF
CDR3nt: TGTGCCAGCAGTGAGTCGACAGGGGGTCAGCCCCAGCATTTT

abundance: NA
v_gene: TRBV3-1/TRBV3-2
d_gene: NA
j_gene: TRBJ2-3
CDR3aa: CASSQGVADTDTQYF
CDR3nt: TGTGCCAGCAGCCAAGGGGTAGCGGACACAGATACGCAGTATTTT

abundance: NA
v_gene: TRBV7-9
d_gene: NA
j_gene: TRBJ1-1
CDR3aa: CASSYVETEAFF
CDR3nt: TGTGCCAGCAGTTATGTTGAGACTGAAGCTTTCTTT

abundance: NA
v_gene: TRBV7-8
d_gene: NA
j_gene: TRBJ1-2
CDR3aa: CASSPLQGHYGYTF
CDR3nt: TGTGCCAGCAGCCCCCTTCAGGGCCACTATGGCTACACCTTC

abundance: NA
v_gene: TRBV10-3
d_gene: TRBD1
j_gene: TRBJ1-1
CDR3aa: CAISSDRDRNTEAFF
CDR3nt: TGTGCCATCAGTTCAGACCGGGACAGAAACACTGAAGCTTTCTTT

abundance: NA
v_gene: TRBV4-1
d_gene: NA
j_gene: TRBJ1-4
CDR3aa: CASSQDSGREKLFF
CDR3nt: TGCGCCAGCAGCCAAGATTCGGGAAGGGAAAAACTGTTTTTT

abundance: NA
v_gene: TRBV5-1
d_gene: TRBD2
j_gene: TRBJ2-1
CDR3aa: CASSLGIAGGLNEQFF
CDR3nt: TGCGCCAGCAGCTTGGGGATAGCGGGAGGGTTAAATGAGCAGTTCTTC

abundance: NA
v_gene: TRBV5-6
d_gene: TRBD2
j_gene: TRBJ2-7
CDR3aa: CASSLALRVRTRAYEQYF
CDR3nt: TGTGCCAGCAGCTTGGCGTTAAGGGTTAGGACTAGGGCCTACGAGCAGTACTTC

abundance: NA
v_gene: TRBV4-3
d_gene: NA
j_gene: TRBJ1-1
CDR3aa: CASSQVQGYTEAFF
CDR3nt: TGCGCCAGCAGCCAAGTTCAGGGCTACACTGAAGCTTTCTTT

abundance: NA
v_gene: TRBV10-2
d_gene: NA
j_gene: TRBJ2-3
CDR3aa: CASSEGGQGVPDTQYF
CDR3nt: TGCGCCAGCAGTGAGGGAGGGCAGGGGGTCCCAGATACGCAGTATTTT

abundance: NA
v_gene: TRBV27
d_gene: NA
j_gene: TRBJ2-1
CDR3aa: CATRGSPQGRYNEQFF
CDR3nt: TGTGCCACCCGGGGGTCTCCACAGGGGCGGTACAATGAGCAGTTCTTC

abundance: NA
v_gene: TRBV5-1
d_gene: TRBD2
j_gene: TRBJ2-1
CDR3aa: CASSQSGANNEQFF
CDR3nt: TGCGCCAGCAGCCAGAGCGGGGCTAACAATGAGCAGTTCTTC

abundance: NA
v_gene: TRBV15
d_gene: NA
j_gene: TRBJ2-2
CDR3aa: CATSYRVVNTGELFF
CDR3nt: TGTGCCACCTCATACAGGGTGGTGAACACCGGGGAGCTGTTTTTT

abundance: NA
v_gene: TRBV10-3
d_gene: NA
j_gene: TRBJ2-1
CDR3aa: CAIKTGADSPNEQFF
CDR3nt: TGTGCCATCAAGACGGGAGCTGATTCCCCCAATGAGCAGTTCTTC

abundance: NA
v_gene: TRBV5-1
d_gene: NA
j_gene: TRBJ1-2
CDR3aa: CASSLNRDYGYTF
CDR3nt: TGCGCCAGCAGCTTGAACAGGGACTATGGCTACACCTTC

abundance: NA
v_gene: TRBV6-5
d_gene: TRBD1
j_gene: TRBJ1-5
CDR3aa: CASSPDRVRNQPQHF
CDR3nt: TGTGCCAGCAGTCCGGACAGGGTGAGAAATCAGCCCCAGCATTTT

abundance: NA
v_gene: TRBV2
d_gene: NA
j_gene: TRBJ2-7
CDR3aa: CASTLGRGSYEQYF
CDR3nt: TGTGCCAGCACTCTAGGGCGGGGTTCCTACGAGCAGTACTTC

abundance: NA
v_gene: TRBV19
d_gene: NA
j_gene: TRBJ2-2
CDR3aa: CASQVLANTGELFF
CDR3nt: TGTGCCAGTCAGGTTTTAGCGAACACCGGGGAGCTGTTTTTT

abundance: NA
v_gene: TRBV4-3
d_gene: NA
j_gene: TRBJ2-1
CDR3aa: CASSQDPMGRLIFF
CDR3nt: TGCGCCAGCAGCCAAGATCCGATGGGGCGTTTGATATTCTTC

abundance: NA
v_gene: TRBV7-9
d_gene: NA
j_gene: TRBJ2-1
CDR3aa: CASSLTLAADEQFF
CDR3nt: TGTGCCAGCAGCCTAACATTAGCGGCCGATGAGCAGTTCTTC

abundance: NA
v_gene: TRBV28
d_gene: NA
j_gene: TRBJ2-3
CDR3aa: CASSPLAANTDTQYF
CDR3nt: TGTGCCAGCAGTCCTTTAGCGGCTAACACAGATACGCAGTATTTT

abundance: NA
v_gene: TRBV25-1
d_gene: NA
j_gene: TRBJ1-3
CDR3aa: CASSEHSSGNTIYF
CDR3nt: TGTGCCAGCAGTGAACATTCCTCTGGAAACACCATATATTTT

abundance: once
v_gene: TRBV5-1
d_gene: NA
j_gene: TRBJ2-5
CDR3aa: CASNSAGRLKETQYF
CDR3nt: TGCGCCAGCAACTCCGCTGGGAGGTTAAAAGAGACCCAGTACTTC

abundance: once
v_gene: TRBV4-3
d_gene: NA
j_gene: TRBJ2-5
CDR3aa: CASSQDVGSGETQYF
CDR3nt: TGCGCCAGCAGCCAAGACGTCGGGAGCGGGGAGACCCAGTACTTC

abundance: once
v_gene: TRBV12-3/TRBV12-4
d_gene: NA
j_gene: TRBJ2-1
CDR3aa: CASSLEGDEQFF
CDR3nt: TGTGCCAGCAGTTTAGAGGGGGATGAGCAGTTCTTC

abundance: NA
v_gene: TRBV5-6
d_gene: NA
j_gene: TRBJ2-4
CDR3aa: CASSLGTRKNIQYF
CDR3nt: TGTGCCAGCAGCTTGGGGACACGCAAAAACATTCAGTACTTC

abundance: NA
v_gene: TRBV11-2
d_gene: NA
j_gene: TRBJ2-5
CDR3aa: CASSPLVNRETQYF
CDR3nt: TGTGCCAGCAGCCCTCTGGTCAACAGAGAGACCCAGTACTTC

abundance: NA
v_gene: TRBV7-9
d_gene: TRBD2
j_gene: TRBJ2-3
CDR3aa: CASSLVAGGTDTQYF
CDR3nt: TGTGCCAGCAGCTTAGTAGCGGGAGGAACAGATACGCAGTATTTT

abundance: NA
v_gene: TRBV3-1/TRBV3-2
d_gene: NA
j_gene: TRBJ2-1
CDR3aa: CASSQVGGNYNEQFF
CDR3nt: TGTGCCAGCAGCCAAGTCGGCGGGAACTACAATGAGCAGTTCTTC

abundance: NA
v_gene: TRBV6-6
d_gene: TRBD2
j_gene: TRBJ2-1
CDR3aa: CASRRLAANNEQFF
CDR3nt: TGTGCCAGCAGAAGGCTAGCGGCCAACAATGAGCAGTTCTTC

abundance: NA
v_gene: TRBV6-2/TRBV6-3
d_gene: NA
j_gene: TRBJ2-1
CDR3aa: CASSYLAGYNEQFF
CDR3nt: TGTGCCAGCAGTTACCTAGCCGGCTACAATGAGCAGTTCTTC